Sequencing of this T cell receptor beta chain was carried out in a study of shared clonotypes between healthy human individuals. Per the germline V gene, CDR1 is LGHNT and CDR2 is FRNRAP. V shed 0 bases and J shed 6 bases, with 18 bases lying between them. The CDR3 is 17 residues long. Per sorted-subset replicate PCR, input was around 220 ng DNA, representing about 29,000 T cell genomes. Assay used: immunoSEQ multiplex PCR; TCRdb lists only in-frame clones, some missing. The table lists about 640,000 clones, 55% to 75% of them singletons. Sequencing used memory CD4+ T cells sorted from blood. Sample subset: CD45RA-negative fraction. The receptor was isolated from a woman aged 30 to 39 in good health. The chain uses TRBV12-5 and TRBJ2-1; D possibly corresponds to TRBD1 (7 bases). The DNA for the CDR3 is TGTGCTAGTGGTTTGGTTGTAAATAGACAGGGAGGCAATGAGCAGTTCTTC. It specifies CASGLVVNRQGGNEQFF. The full variable domain, completed using reference TRBV12-5 and TRBJ2-1, is DARVTQTPRHKVTEMGQEVTMRCQPILGHNTVFWYRQTMMQGLELLAYFRNRAPLDDSGMPKDRFSAEMPDATLATLKIQPSEPRDSAVYFCASGLVVNRQGGNEQFFGPGTRLTVL.